These 31 T cell receptor beta chains came from one sample sequenced in a study of T cell changes during pregnancy in multiple sclerosis. The table came from immunoSEQ multiplex PCR; TCRdb's copy has only in-frame clones and leaves some out. The data show approximately 130,000 clones, with approximately 96% seen just once and about 0.45% held by the top ten. The sequences come from peripheral blood, collected after pregnancy. The receptors shown here come from a female donor with multiple sclerosis, enrolled in a pregnancy study.

This chain uses TRBV9 with TRBJ2-7; 10 nucleotides align to TRBD1. The V segment lost 1 base and the J segment 7 bases; nucleotides outside the gene matches: 14. CDR1 is SGDLS, CDR2 YYNGEE, per germline. The CDR3 sequence is 17 residues long. In DNA form, the CDR3 reads TGTGCCAGCAGCGTAAATAGCGGGACAGGGGCTCCTTGGGAGCAGTACTTC. Protein sequence: CASSVNSGTGAPWEQYF.

This chain joins TRBV27 and TRBJ2-7; 11 bases are shared with TRBD1. The CDR3 totals 14 residues. V gave up 5 bases and J gave up 3 bases; unmatched junction bases: 3. Germline lookup yields CDR1 MNHEY and CDR2 SMNVEV (reference sequence). CDR3 in DNA: TGTGCCAGCAGTAGGACAGGGGGCGGCTACGAGCAGTACTTC. This codes for CASSRTGGGYEQYF.

This clone was observed a single time. CDR3 region: CATSRDLRSGVTQYF. Written as DNA, the CDR3 is TGTGCCACCAGCAGAGATTTGCGATCAGGGGTGACCCAGTACTTC. The chain uses TRBV15 and TRBJ2-5, with D possibly matching TRBD1 (6 bases). V lost 0 bases and J lost 7, with 15 bases in between. The length of the CDR3 is 15 residues. Germline CDR1 is LNHNV and CDR2 is YYDKDF (reference sequence).

The chain uses TRBV30 and TRBJ2-3; 7 bases fit TRBD2. Germline CDR1 and CDR2: GTSNPN and SVGIG (reference sequence). The junction had 5 bases not matched to a gene; V was cut back by 2 bases and J by 0 bases. The CDR3 is 15 amino acids. The CDR3 region is CAWSLGSGSTDTQYF. The DNA for the CDR3 is TGTGCCTGGAGTTTAGGTAGCGGGAGCACAGATACGCAGTATTTT.

This chain links TRBV30 with TRBJ2-7; TRBD1 aligns across 7 bases. The J segment lost 4 bases and the V segment lost 2 bases, leaving 8 bases of the junction unmatched. The CDR3 totals 14 residues. Germline V gives CDR1 GTSNPN, CDR2 SVGIG (reference sequence). DNA of the CDR3: TGTGCCTGGAGTTACCCGGGACAGCTATACGAGCAGTACTTC. It is translated as CAWSYPGQLYEQYF.

The gene calls are TRBV6-6 and TRBJ1-3; 7 bases match TRBD1. V dropped 10 bases and J dropped 1; count of bases not matched to a gene: 10. The CDR3 is made up of 15 amino acids. Germline V lookup: CDR1 MNHNY, CDR2 SVGAGI (reference sequence). CDR3 DNA sequence: TGTGCCACCCTGGACAGGCAAGGGTCTGGAAACACCATATATTTT. Its translation is CATLDRQGSGNTIYF.

The chain has TRBV5-5 and TRBJ1-5; D gene uncertain. The V gene lost 4 bases and the J gene lost 5 bases, with 10 bases spanning the gap. The germline gives CDR1 SGHKS, CDR2 YYEKEE (reference sequence). The CDR3 length is 13 residues. CDR3 loop: CASSREGHQPQHF. CDR3 nucleotides: TGTGCCAGCAGCCGGGAGGGCCATCAGCCCCAGCATTTT.

V usage is TRBV4-2 and J usage is TRBJ2-7, with TRBD2 matching 9 bases. The CDR3 runs 17 residues. Per germline, CDR1 LGHNA and CDR2 YNFKEQ. Trimming at V came to 0 bases and at J to 2 bases, leaving 8 bases not matched to a gene. The CDR3 coding sequence is TGTGCCAGCAGCCAAGATTATGGGCTAGCGGGGCCCTACGAGCAGTACTTC. The encoded protein is CASSQDYGLAGPYEQYF.

This clone was observed once. CDR3 region: CASSSLQVPFSGANVLTF. CDR3 DNA: TGTGCCAGCAGTTCCCTCCAGGTCCCTTTCTCTGGGGCCAACGTCCTGACTTTC. V and J are TRBV28 and TRBJ2-6; D is uncertain. V gave up 4 bases and J gave up 0 bases, with 16 bases separating them. The CDR3 sequence is 18 residues long. CDR1 and CDR2 (germline): MDHEN, SYDVKM.

This clone was seen only once. The V and J genes are TRBV28 and TRBJ1-3, with D uncertain. The V and J ends lost 5 bases and 4 bases respectively, with 12 bases between them. This CDR3 has 14 amino acids. In germline, CDR1 is MDHEN, CDR2 SYDVKM. This CDR3 is CASSQTGVGNTIYF. Here the CDR3 DNA reads TGTGCCAGCAGTCAAACCGGGGTAGGAAACACCATATATTTT.

The J gene is TRBJ2-3, the V gene TRBV7-8, with TRBD2 matching over 13 bases. Germline CDR1 reads SGHVS; CDR2 reads FQNEAQ. This CDR3 has 18 residues. The V segment lost 1 base and the J segment 1 base; nucleotides outside the gene matches: 5. CDR3 in DNA: TGTGCCAGCAGCTTAGTATCTGGACTAGCGGGAGGCACAGATACGCAGTATTTT. Translating it yields CASSLVSGLAGGTDTQYF. Combining the CDR3 with reference TRBV7-8 and TRBJ2-3 gives the whole variable domain GAGVSQSPRYKVAKRGQDVALRCDPISGHVSLFWYQQALGQGPEFLTYFQNEAQLDKSGLPSDRFFAERPEGSVSTLKIQRTQQEDSAVYLCASSLVSGLAGGTDTQYFGPGTRLTVL.

This clone was recorded once. This chain uses TRBV5-5 with TRBJ2-2; possible D gene TRBD1, 6 bases. V lost 5 bases and J lost 1, with 12 bases in between. There are 15 residues in the CDR3. Germline V lookup: CDR1 SGHKS, CDR2 YYEKEE (reference sequence). The DNA of the CDR3 is TGTGCCAGCAGGCGCCCAGGGGTGAACACCGGGGAGCTGTTTTTT. The encoded protein is CASRRPGVNTGELFF.

This chain connects TRBV7-2 to TRBJ2-7; 7 bases match TRBD1. This CDR3 contains 15 residues. The germline gives CDR1 SGHTA, CDR2 FQGNSA. V lost 3 bases to trimming and J lost 0 bases; unmatched junction nucleotides: 5. In DNA, the CDR3 is TGTGCCAGCAGCTTGGTAGGGGGCGCCTCCTACGAGCAGTACTTC. Protein sequence: CASSLVGGASYEQYF.

The rearrangement joins TRBV15 to TRBJ2-5; perhaps TRBD2 as D (6 bases). Germline V CDR1 and CDR2: LNHNV, YYDKDF (reference sequence). Trimming removed 5 bases from V and 9 bases from J, with 16 bases in between. The CDR3 covers 13 residues. DNA for the CDR3: TGTGCCACCAGCCGGGGACTTGGGAGTGCCCAGTACTTC. It yields the protein CATSRGLGSAQYF. Full variable domain (rest looked up from reference TRBV15 and TRBJ2-5): DAMVIQNPRYQVTQFGKPVTLSCSQTLNHNVMYWYQQKSSQAPKLLFHYYDKDFNNEADTPDNFQSRRPNTSFCFLDIRSPGLGDTAMYLCATSRGLGSAQYFGPGTRLLVL.

V and J are TRBV29-1 and TRBJ2-1; 9 bases fit TRBD2. The CDR3 totals 15 residues. Germline CDR1 SQVTM, CDR2 ANQGSEA. With V trimmed by 4 bases and J by 6 bases, 10 bases remained unmatched. As DNA, the CDR3 is TGCAGCGTTGGGGGTGGGCTAGCGGGAAGCAATGAGCAGTTCTTC. This sequence encodes CSVGGGLAGSNEQFF.

This clone was detected only a few times. The chain has TRBV7-9 and TRBJ1-1; D not resolved. From germline, CDR1 is SEHNR and CDR2 FQNEAQ (reference sequence). The germline V and J ends were trimmed by 1 base and 8 bases, with 8 bases remaining between them. This CDR3 is 12 amino acids long. The CDR3 is CASSLGAQEAFF. The CDR3 DNA reads as TGTGCCAGCAGCTTAGGGGCCCAAGAAGCTTTCTTT.

This clone was seen just once. The rearrangement uses TRBV4-3 and TRBJ2-5; 14 bases match TRBD2. Germline V CDR1 and CDR2: LGHNA, YSLEER. V shed 0 bases and J 7 bases; nucleotides not matched to a gene: 4. The CDR3 spans 16 residues. The DNA of the CDR3 is TGCGCCAGCAGCCAAGAGTGGACTAGCGGGAGGCGGACCCAGTACTTC. Encoded protein: CASSQEWTSGRRTQYF.

This clone appeared a few times. The V gene is TRBV2, the J gene TRBJ1-2, with 7 bases that match TRBD1. From germline, CDR1 is SNHLY and CDR2 FYNNEI. V lost 4 bases and J lost 4; bases outside the gene matches: 6. This CDR3 spans 14 amino acids. The CDR3 spells CASSGSTGTYGYTF. CDR3 DNA sequence: TGTGCCAGCAGTGGATCGACAGGGACCTATGGCTACACCTTC.

This chain uses TRBV2 with TRBJ2-7, with TRBD1 matching over 7 bases. V trimming: 5 bases; J trimming: 6 bases; junction bases outside the gene matches: 7. Germline CDR1 SNHLY, CDR2 FYNNEI. CDR3 length equals 13 residues. The CDR3 DNA reads TGTGCCAGCAGTCTGGAGACAGGGTTCGAGCAGTACTTC. It is translated as CASSLETGFEQYF.

The chain joins TRBV15 to TRBJ2-7, with D perhaps TRBD2 (7 bases). Germline V lookup: CDR1 LNHNV, CDR2 YYDKDF (reference sequence). The CDR3 spans 14 residues. V was shortened by 3 bases and J by 4 bases, with 13 bases between the two germline ends. The CDR3 loop is CATSRGGGGYEQYF. DNA for the CDR3: TGTGCCACCAGCAGGGGAGGGGGAGGATACGAGCAGTACTTC.

The genes are TRBV7-8 and TRBJ2-7; possibly TRBD2 for D (6 bases). The CDR3 extends over 15 amino acids. Trimming left V 4 bases short and J 3 bases short, with 16 bases between. Germline CDR1 and CDR2: SGHVS and FQNEAQ. DNA for the CDR3: TGTGCCAGCAGCTCCCCGGGAGCCACCTTCTACGAGCAGTACTTC. Translated: CASSSPGATFYEQYF.

The chain links TRBV30 to TRBJ2-1; possibly TRBD2 for D (6 bases). Germline V gene lookup returns CDR1 GTSNPN and CDR2 SVGIG (reference sequence). The CDR3 has 12 residues. V shed 3 bases and J shed 6 bases, with 9 bases lying between them. The DNA for the CDR3 is TGTGCCTGGAGGCGGGAACGCAATGAGCAGTTCTTC. It yields the protein CAWRRERNEQFF.

The chain links TRBV7-2 to TRBJ2-1; 9 bases map to TRBD1. Germline V gene sequence: CDR1 SGHTA, CDR2 FQGNSA. J gave up 8 bases and V 4 bases, and 12 bases lay outside the gene matches. The length of the CDR3 is 16 residues. In DNA, the CDR3 is TGTGCCAGCAGCTCCGTACCGGGACAGGGTTTATATGAGCAGTTCTTC. Translating gives CASSSVPGQGLYEQFF.

The chain joins TRBV1 to TRBJ1-2; the table gives TRBD1 as D, unverified against the DNA. TRBV1 is a listed pseudogene. This CDR3 has 18 amino acids. The CDR3 loop is CTSSPSSNEDRAVYGYTF. The CDR3 DNA reads TGCACCAGCAGCCCTAGCTCCAACGAGGACAGGGCTGTCTATGGCTACACCTTC.

J is TRBJ2-2 and V is TRBV10-2; a weak D match, TRBD2 (5 bases). Germline V gene lookup returns CDR1 WSHSY and CDR2 SAAADI. The CDR3 sequence is 14 residues long. V lost 3 bases, J lost 4 bases, and 9 bases lay in between. CDR3: CASSEGLSTGELFF. CDR3 bases: TGCGCCAGCAGTGAAGGACTGAGCACCGGGGAGCTGTTTTTT.

The chain joins TRBV9 to TRBJ1-4; a weak D match, TRBD1 (5 bases). CDR3 length: 14 amino acids. V lost 4 bases and J lost 6, with 13 bases in between. Germline V lookup: CDR1 SGDLS, CDR2 YYNGEE. The DNA for the CDR3 is TGTGCCAGCAGCCGGGGGACCCTCGATGAAAAACTGTTTTTT. It translates to CASSRGTLDEKLFF. The full variable domain, completed using reference TRBV9 and TRBJ1-4, is DSGVTQTPKHLITATGQRVTLRCSPRSGDLSVYWYQQSLDQGLQFLIQYYNGEERAKGNILERFSAQQFPDLHSELNLSSLELGDSALYFCASSRGTLDEKLFFGSGTQLSVL.

The chain has TRBV30 and TRBJ1-4, with 7 bases aligning to TRBD1. The CDR3 runs to 14 residues. CDR1 GTSNPN and CDR2 SVGIG come from the germline V gene (reference sequence). Germline trimming cut 3 bases from V and 5 bases from J; bases unmatched to any gene: 6. CDR3 loop: CAWSRQGGNEKLFF. The DNA of the CDR3 is TGTGCCTGGAGCCGACAGGGTGGGAATGAAAAACTGTTTTTT.

V gene TRBV7-8 combines with J gene TRBJ2-7; perhaps TRBD2 as D (5 bases). In germline, CDR1 is SGHVS, CDR2 FQNEAQ. The CDR3 length is 14 residues. V dropped 2 bases and J dropped 1 base, with 9 bases sitting between them. The CDR3 sequence is CASSLRAASYEQYF. DNA of the CDR3: TGTGCCAGCAGCTTACGAGCGGCATCCTACGAGCAGTACTTC.

The gene calls are TRBV6-5 and TRBJ1-2; no reliable D call. V was shortened by 1 base and J by 0 bases, with 9 bases between the two germline ends. CDR3 length equals 15 residues. Germline CDR1 and CDR2: MNHEY and SVGAGI. CDR3 bases: TGTGCCAGCAGTTACTTGGCGGATTCTAACTATGGCTACACCTTC. This translates into CASSYLADSNYGYTF.

This sequence joins TRBV19 and TRBJ2-1, with no clear D. Per germline, CDR1 LNHDA and CDR2 SQIVND (reference sequence). Trimming took off 3 bases at V and 0 bases at J, with 9 bases between the two ends. The CDR3 is made up of 15 amino acids. CDR3 loop: CASSISAGSYNEQFF. In nucleotides, the CDR3 is TGTGCCAGTAGTATCTCCGCAGGCTCCTACAATGAGCAGTTCTTC. Full variable domain (outside the CDR3, taken from reference TRBV19 and TRBJ2-1): DGGITQSPKYLFRKEGQNVTLSCEQNLNHDAMYWYRQDPGQGLRLIYYSQIVNDFQKGDIAEGYSVSREKKESFPLTVTSAQKNPTAFYLCASSISAGSYNEQFFGPGTRLTVL.

In this sample, this clone turned up once. The chain combines TRBV19 with TRBJ2-5, with 7 bases fitting TRBD1. The V gene's germline CDR1 is LNHDA and CDR2 SQIVND (reference sequence). The V and J ends lost 1 base and 4 bases, in that order; junction bases with no gene match: 9. This CDR3 has 16 residues. The CDR3 region has the DNA TGTGCCAGTAGTATAGGTGTGGGACAGATCCCAGAGACCCAGTACTTC. This encodes CASSIGVGQIPETQYF.